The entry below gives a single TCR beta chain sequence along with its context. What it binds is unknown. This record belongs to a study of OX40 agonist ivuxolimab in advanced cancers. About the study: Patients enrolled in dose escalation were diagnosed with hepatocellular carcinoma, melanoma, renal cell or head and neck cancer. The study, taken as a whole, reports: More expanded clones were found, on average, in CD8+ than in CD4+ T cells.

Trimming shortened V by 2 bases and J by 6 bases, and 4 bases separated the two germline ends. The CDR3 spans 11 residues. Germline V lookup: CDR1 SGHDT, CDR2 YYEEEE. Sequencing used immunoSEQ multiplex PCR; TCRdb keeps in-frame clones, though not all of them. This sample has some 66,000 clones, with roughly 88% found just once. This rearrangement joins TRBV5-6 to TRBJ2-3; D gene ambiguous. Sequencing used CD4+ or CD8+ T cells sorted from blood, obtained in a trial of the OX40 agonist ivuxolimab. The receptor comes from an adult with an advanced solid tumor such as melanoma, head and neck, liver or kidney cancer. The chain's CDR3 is CASSLMDTQYF. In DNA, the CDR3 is TGTGCCAGCAGCTTAATGGATACGCAGTATTTT.